This TCR beta chain was sequenced during a study of T cells in women clearing cervical HPV infection. A note on this clone: Coverage ceases 3 residues before the CDR3 finishes, and the germline J gene fills in the end.

The protocol was immunoSEQ multiplex PCR, while the TCRdb copy is restricted to in-frame clones and leaves out a portion. This table lists tens of thousands of clones. Trimming left V 3 bases short and J 2 bases short, with 16 bases between. The CDR3 has 16 amino acids. The germline gives CDR1 WSHSY, CDR2 SAAADI. The V gene is TRBV10-2, the J gene TRBJ2-5, with D perhaps matching TRBD1 (6 bases). The material sequenced was blood buffy coat. The source is a woman aged 18 to 75 with a cervical HPV16 infection that either progressed to CIN3+ or cleared (not recorded which). Partial CDR3 DNA: TGCGCCAGCAGTGACCAGCAGGGGAATAGGCAAGAGACC. Residues: CASSDQQGNRQET. The complete CDR3 protein is CASSDQQGNRQETQYF.